These 27 T cell receptor beta chains came from one sample sequenced in a study of cytomegalovirus exposure and HLA in healthy donors. PCR amplification relied on 60 Vbeta primers (plus 13 Jbeta primers). Method: immunoSEQ multiplex PCR; TCRdb's copy keeps in-frame clones and lacks some. The sample data list about 100,000 clones. Sequencing was done on a sample of PBMCs. The receptors originated from a middle-aged man in good health and CMV-seronegative.

V and J are TRBV11-2 and TRBJ1-2, with 9 bases lining up with TRBD1. Germline trimming cut 5 bases from V and 1 base from J; bases unmatched to any gene: 5. In germline, CDR1 is SGHAT, CDR2 FQNNGV. The CDR3 contains 15 residues. Here the CDR3 DNA reads TGTGCCAGCAGCCCACAGGGGGCGTTTAACTATGGCTACACCTTC. This sequence encodes CASSPQGAFNYGYTF.

The V call is TRBV11-3, the J call TRBJ2-7, with D perhaps TRBD2 (6 bases). Trimming took off 3 bases at V and 0 bases at J, with 9 bases between the two ends. This CDR3 region has 14 residues. The germline gives CDR1 SGHNT, CDR2 YENEEA. The CDR3 DNA is TGTGCCAGCAGCTTCTTGGGGGGCTCCTACGAGCAGTACTTC. This sequence encodes CASSFLGGSYEQYF.

The V call is TRBV5-4, the J call TRBJ2-5; TRBD2 agrees at 11 bases. V gave up 4 bases and J gave up 5 bases; unmatched junction bases: 7. Germline values: CDR1 SGHNT, CDR2 YYREEE (reference sequence). CDR3 length equals 15 residues. The CDR3: CASSLTSGSRETQYF. In nucleotides, the CDR3 is TGTGCCAGCAGCCTAACTAGCGGGAGCCGGGAGACCCAGTACTTC.

This chain connects TRBV19 to TRBJ2-2; TRBD2 agrees at 8 bases. Trimming cost V 7 bases and J 4 bases; bases outside gene matches: 11. Germline assignment: CDR1 LNHDA and CDR2 SQIVND (reference sequence). The CDR3 is 16 residues long. Written as DNA, the CDR3 is TGTGCCAGTACCTCGCCCCGGGAGGGCGGCACCGGGGAGCTGTTTTTT. Its translation is CASTSPREGGTGELFF.

This chain uses TRBV6-6 with TRBJ2-1; 8 nucleotides align to TRBD1. This CDR3 spans 15 amino acids. The V gene end was trimmed by 3 bases and the J gene end by 4 bases; junction bases not matched to a gene: 5. The germline V gene has CDR1 MNHNY and CDR2 SVGAGI (reference sequence). The CDR3 DNA follows: TGTGCCAGCAGTTATACGGGACAGGAGTACAATGAGCAGTTCTTC. Translated: CASSYTGQEYNEQFF.

V usage is TRBV5-6 and J usage is TRBJ2-5; 11 nucleotides line up with TRBD2. V shed 4 bases and J 4 bases; nucleotides not matched to a gene: 12. This CDR3 is 17 amino acids long. Germline V gene data show CDR1 as SGHDT and CDR2 as YYEEEE. The CDR3 loop reads CASSIWTSGWKGETQYF. CDR3 DNA: TGTGCCAGCAGCATCTGGACTAGCGGGTGGAAGGGAGAGACCCAGTACTTC.

The rearrangement joins TRBV6-6 to TRBJ1-2; D is unresolved. The CDR3 consists of 13 residues. Deletions cut 6 bases from V and 10 bases from J, with 18 bases between. Germline CDR1 is MNHNY and CDR2 is SVGAGI (reference sequence). CDR3 nucleotide sequence: TGTGCCAGCAGACTCACAGCTAAAGCGGACTACACCTTC. Amino acids: CASRLTAKADYTF.

This chain uses TRBV27 with TRBJ2-1, with TRBD2 matching over 8 bases. The V segment lost 5 bases and the J segment 7 bases; nucleotides outside the gene matches: 10. Germline CDR1 is MNHEY and CDR2 is SMNVEV (reference sequence). CDR3 size: 15 residues. DNA for the CDR3: TGTGCCAGCAGTCTACGCCGGGAGGGCCGGAATGAGCAGTTCTTC. Translation gives CASSLRREGRNEQFF.

The chain couples TRBV4-3 to TRBJ1-2; unclear D gene. The CDR3 consists of 14 residues. Per the germline V gene, CDR1 is LGHNA and CDR2 is YSLEER. V shed 0 bases and J shed 2 bases, with 7 bases lying between them. The CDR3 bases are TGCGCCAGCAGCCAAGACCCACGGAACTATGGCTACACCTTC. The encoded protein is CASSQDPRNYGYTF.

CDR3 loop: CASRDGQLNEKLFF. As DNA, the CDR3 is TGTGCCAGCAGGGACGGACAGCTTAATGAAAAACTGTTTTTT. This chain uses TRBV2 with TRBJ1-4; weak D call: TRBD1 (6 bases). This CDR3 is 14 amino acids long. Trimming pared 6 bases from V and 4 bases from J, leaving 12 bases between. Germline lookup yields CDR1 SNHLY and CDR2 FYNNEI.

This chain uses TRBV18 with TRBJ1-1; weak D call: TRBD1 (5 bases). The CDR3 has 15 amino acids. Germline CDR1 KGHSH, CDR2 LQKENI. Deletions cut 5 bases from V and 2 bases from J, with 15 bases between. The CDR3 DNA follows: TGTGCCAGCTCAGACCTCAATGGGGCAAACACTGAAGCTTTCTTT. Encoded protein: CASSDLNGANTEAFF.

V usage is TRBV7-9 and J usage is TRBJ2-5; the D gene is possibly TRBD2 (5 bases). Deletions cut 7 bases from V and 5 bases from J, with 14 bases between. CDR1 SEHNR and CDR2 FQNEAQ come from the germline V gene (reference sequence). This CDR3 has 13 residues. The CDR3 DNA is TGTGCCAGCACCCTCCGAGAGGGTGAGACCCAGTACTTC. Translating it yields CASTLREGETQYF.

The chain recombines TRBV25-1 with TRBJ1-2; 11 bases are a match to TRBD1. The CDR3 spans 16 residues. V trimming: 1 base; J trimming: 2 bases; junction bases outside the gene matches: 3. Germline V gene lookup returns CDR1 MGHDK and CDR2 SYGVNS. The CDR3 bases are TGTGCCAGCAGTGAATTGGGACAGGGGGAAAACTATGGCTACACCTTC. Protein sequence: CASSELGQGENYGYTF.

The chain recombines TRBV2 with TRBJ1-5; weak D call: TRBD1 (5 bases). Germline CDR1 SNHLY, CDR2 FYNNEI. With 2 bases removed from V and 7 bases from J, the gap between germline ends came to 12 bases. The CDR3 runs to 14 residues. CDR3 in DNA: TGTGCCAGCAGTGAACGGGGGATTTGGCAGCCCCAGCATTTT. Translating gives CASSERGIWQPQHF.

This chain links TRBV6-5 with TRBJ1-2; 7 bases agree with TRBD1. Germline V lookup: CDR1 MNHEY, CDR2 SVGAGI. Trimming removed 6 bases from V and 7 bases from J; junction bases left unmatched: 11. This CDR3 spans 14 amino acids. CDR3 sequence: CASRETGRDLGYTF. DNA of the CDR3: TGTGCCAGCAGGGAGACAGGGCGGGACCTTGGCTACACCTTC.

The chain carries TRBV11-1 and TRBJ2-7; D possibly corresponds to TRBD1 (5 bases). Trimming pared 8 bases from V and 7 bases from J, leaving 15 bases between. The CDR3 runs to 12 residues. The V gene's germline CDR1 is SGHAT and CDR2 FQDESV (reference sequence). CDR3 in DNA: TGTGCCAGCGCCCCTCAGGGCAGGGAGCAGTACTTC. Translating it yields CASAPQGREQYF.

The chain is built from TRBV19 and TRBJ1-5; D possibly corresponds to TRBD1 (5 bases). V was trimmed by 4 bases and J by 3 bases, leaving 16 bases between them. Germline V gene data show CDR1 as LNHDA and CDR2 as SQIVND (reference sequence). The CDR3 covers 16 residues. The CDR3: CASSTQRDFHNQPQHF. In DNA, the CDR3 is TGTGCCAGTAGTACCCAACGGGACTTCCACAATCAGCCCCAGCATTTT.

DNA for the CDR3: TGTGCCAGCAGCTCCCTCGCGAATACGCAGTATTTT. Translation gives CASSSLANTQYF. The rearrangement uses TRBV13 and TRBJ2-3; D is unresolved. The V end was cut by 4 bases, the J end by 7 bases, with 9 bases between. CDR3 length: 12 residues. CDR1 and CDR2 (germline): PRHDT, FYEKMQ (reference sequence).

V is TRBV5-4 and J is TRBJ2-1; the match to TRBD2 covers 7 bases. The CDR3 consists of 15 residues. V trimming: 0 bases; J trimming: 4 bases; junction bases outside the gene matches: 4. The germline V gene encodes CDR1 SGHNT and CDR2 YYREEE (reference sequence). The CDR3 protein is CASSLVLSGYNEQFF. Written as DNA, the CDR3 is TGTGCCAGCAGCTTGGTTCTTAGCGGGTACAATGAGCAGTTCTTC.

This rearrangement joins TRBV11-2 to TRBJ2-2; D perhaps matches TRBD2 (6 bases). V was cut by 3 bases and J by 2 bases, with 13 bases left in between. Germline loops: CDR1 SGHAT, CDR2 FQNNGV. This CDR3 spans 16 amino acids. The DNA of the CDR3 is TGTGCCAGCAGCTTCAGCGGGTCAACCAACACCGGGGAGCTGTTTTTT. Translating gives CASSFSGSTNTGELFF.

This rearrangement joins TRBV5-8 to TRBJ1-6, with D perhaps matching TRBD1 (6 bases). Germline V gene sequence: CDR1 SGHTS, CDR2 YDEGEE. The V and J ends lost 0 bases and 7 bases respectively, with 8 bases between them. The CDR3 loop spans 14 amino acids. The CDR3 sequence is CASSLGTANSPLHF. The DNA for the CDR3 is TGTGCCAGCAGCTTGGGGACAGCGAATTCACCCCTCCACTTT. Drawing the rest from reference TRBV5-8 and TRBJ1-6, the complete variable domain is EAGVTQSPTHLIKTRGQQATLRCSPISGHTSVYWYQQALGLGLQFLLWYDEGEERNRGNFPPRFSGRQFPNYSSELNVNALELEDSALYLCASSLGTANSPLHFGNGTRLTVT.

The J gene is TRBJ2-5, the V gene TRBV18; the D is unclear. Trimming cost V 0 bases and J 5 bases, with 10 bases left between them. Germline CDR1 and CDR2: KGHSH and LQKENI. The CDR3 is 14 amino acids. CDR3 coding DNA: TGTGCCAGCTCACCACCCGGGTCCGACGAGACCCAGTACTTC. Its protein is CASSPPGSDETQYF.

V gene TRBV5-1 combines with J gene TRBJ2-1; maybe TRBD1 (6 bases). Germline V lookup: CDR1 SGHRS, CDR2 YFSETQ. This CDR3 spans 15 amino acids. The V gene lost 0 bases and the J gene lost 4 bases, with 11 bases spanning the gap. The CDR3 loop reads CASSLATGPYNEQFF. The CDR3 DNA follows: TGCGCCAGCAGCTTGGCAACAGGGCCTTACAATGAGCAGTTCTTC.

The rearrangement links TRBV18 to TRBJ1-4; D is uncertain. This CDR3 region has 13 residues. Per the germline V gene, CDR1 is KGHSH and CDR2 is LQKENI. The ends were cut back, 5 bases at V and 5 bases at J, with 9 bases in the middle. CDR3 bases: TGTGCCAGCTCATCTTTGGGCAATGAAAAACTGTTTTTT. It is translated as CASSSLGNEKLFF. The variable domain in full, completed from reference TRBV18 and TRBJ1-4, reads NAGVMQNPRHLVRRRGQEARLRCSPMKGHSHVYWYRQLPEEGLKFMVYLQKENIIDESGMPKERFSAEFPKEGPSILRIQQVVRGDSAAYFCASSSLGNEKLFFGSGTQLSVL.

V is TRBV19 and J is TRBJ2-5, with 7 bases aligning to TRBD2. The CDR3 extends over 13 amino acids. The germline gives CDR1 LNHDA, CDR2 SQIVND (reference sequence). The ends lost 2 bases at V and 5 bases at J; junction bases unmatched: 2. CDR3 sequence: CASSIMGGETQYF. The CDR3 nucleotides are TGTGCCAGTAGTATAATGGGGGGGGAGACCCAGTACTTC.

The CDR3, as DNA: TGCGCCAGCAGGAGGATTGGGACAGAGCATGAAAAACTGTTTTTT. Its protein is CASRRIGTEHEKLFF. The rearrangement uses TRBV5-1 and TRBJ1-4; 7 bases are shared with TRBD1. V gave up 5 bases and J gave up 6 bases; unmatched junction bases: 10. CDR3 length: 15 residues. Germline CDR1 SGHRS, CDR2 YFSETQ.

The chain links TRBV4-3 to TRBJ2-1, with D possibly TRBD2 on 6 matching bases. CDR3 length: 14 amino acids. In germline, CDR1 is LGHNA, CDR2 YSLEER. The germline V and J ends were trimmed by 4 bases and 2 bases, with 9 bases remaining between them. The CDR3 here is CASSRGTAYNEQFF. The DNA of the CDR3 is TGCGCCAGCAGCCGGGGGACTGCCTACAATGAGCAGTTCTTC.